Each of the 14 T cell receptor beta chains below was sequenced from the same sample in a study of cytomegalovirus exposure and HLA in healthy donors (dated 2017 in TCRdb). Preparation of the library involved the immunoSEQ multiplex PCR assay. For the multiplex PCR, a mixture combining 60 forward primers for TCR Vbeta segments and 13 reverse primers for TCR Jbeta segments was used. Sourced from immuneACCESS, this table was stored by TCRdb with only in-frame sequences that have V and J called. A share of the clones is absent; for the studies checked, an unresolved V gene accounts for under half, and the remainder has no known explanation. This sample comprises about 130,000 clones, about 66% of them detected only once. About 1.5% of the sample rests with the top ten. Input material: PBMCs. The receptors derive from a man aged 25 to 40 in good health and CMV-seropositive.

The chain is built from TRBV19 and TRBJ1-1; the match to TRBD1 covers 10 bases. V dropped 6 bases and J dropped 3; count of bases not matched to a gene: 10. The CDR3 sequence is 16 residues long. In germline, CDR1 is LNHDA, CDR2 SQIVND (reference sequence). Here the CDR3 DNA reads TGTGCCAGTAGCAAAACCCCAGGACAGGGGGACACTGAAGCTTTCTTT. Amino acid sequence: CASSKTPGQGDTEAFF.

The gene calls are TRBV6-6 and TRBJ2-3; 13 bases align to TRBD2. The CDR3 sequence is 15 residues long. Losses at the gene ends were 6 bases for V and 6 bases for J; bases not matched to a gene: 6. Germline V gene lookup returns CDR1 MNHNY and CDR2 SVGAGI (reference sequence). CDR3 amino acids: CASRRGLAGVDTQYF. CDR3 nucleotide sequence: TGTGCCAGCAGGCGCGGACTAGCGGGAGTGGATACGCAGTATTTT.

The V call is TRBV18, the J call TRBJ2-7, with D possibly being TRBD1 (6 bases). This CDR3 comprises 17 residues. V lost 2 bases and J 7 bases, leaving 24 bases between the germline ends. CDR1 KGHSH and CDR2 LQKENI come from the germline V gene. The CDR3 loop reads CASSPSWAGLGAREQYF. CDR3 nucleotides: TGTGCCAGCTCACCAAGCTGGGCAGGACTGGGGGCAAGGGAGCAGTACTTC.

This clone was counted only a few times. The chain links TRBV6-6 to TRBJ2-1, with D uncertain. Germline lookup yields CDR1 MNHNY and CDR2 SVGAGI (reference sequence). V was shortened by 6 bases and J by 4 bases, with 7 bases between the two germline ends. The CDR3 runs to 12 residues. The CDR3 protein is CASSLQYNEQFF. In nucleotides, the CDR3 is TGTGCCAGCAGCCTACAGTACAATGAGCAGTTCTTC.

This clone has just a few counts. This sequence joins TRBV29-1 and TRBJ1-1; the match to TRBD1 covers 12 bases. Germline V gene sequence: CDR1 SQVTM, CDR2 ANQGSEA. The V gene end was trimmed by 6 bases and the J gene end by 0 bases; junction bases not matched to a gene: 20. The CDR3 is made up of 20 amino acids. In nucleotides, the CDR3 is TGCAGCGTCGTCCGGGGACAGGGGGCGAGGGGGGGGCGATTGAACACTGAAGCTTTCTTT. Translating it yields CSVVRGQGARGGRLNTEAFF.

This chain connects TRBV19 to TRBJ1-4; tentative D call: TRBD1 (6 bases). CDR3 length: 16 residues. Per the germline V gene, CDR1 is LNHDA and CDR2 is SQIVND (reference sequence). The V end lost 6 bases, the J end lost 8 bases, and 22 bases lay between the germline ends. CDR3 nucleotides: TGTGCCAGTAGCCCCCGGGGGGGCCTGGGTAGAGAAAAACTGTTTTTT. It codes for CASSPRGGLGREKLFF.

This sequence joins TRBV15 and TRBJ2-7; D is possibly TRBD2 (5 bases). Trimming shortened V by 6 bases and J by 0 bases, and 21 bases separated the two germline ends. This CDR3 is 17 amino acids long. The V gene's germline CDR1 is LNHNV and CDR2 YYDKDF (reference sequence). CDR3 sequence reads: CATSRSTEGWSSYEQYF. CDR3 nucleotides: TGTGCCACCAGTCGTAGCACAGAGGGATGGAGCTCCTACGAGCAGTACTTC.

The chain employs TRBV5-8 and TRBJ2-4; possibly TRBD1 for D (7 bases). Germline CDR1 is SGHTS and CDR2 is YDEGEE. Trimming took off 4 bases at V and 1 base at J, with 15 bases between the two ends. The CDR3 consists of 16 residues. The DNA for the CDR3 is TGTGCCAGCAGCGCATGGAGGGGGCTGGCCAAAAACATTCAGTACTTC. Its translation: CASSAWRGLAKNIQYF.

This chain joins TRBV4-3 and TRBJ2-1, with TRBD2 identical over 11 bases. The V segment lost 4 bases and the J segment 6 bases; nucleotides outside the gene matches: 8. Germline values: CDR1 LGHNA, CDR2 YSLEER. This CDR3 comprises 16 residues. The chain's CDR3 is CASSPITSGSANEQFF. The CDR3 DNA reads TGCGCCAGCAGCCCTATCACTAGCGGGAGTGCCAATGAGCAGTTCTTC.

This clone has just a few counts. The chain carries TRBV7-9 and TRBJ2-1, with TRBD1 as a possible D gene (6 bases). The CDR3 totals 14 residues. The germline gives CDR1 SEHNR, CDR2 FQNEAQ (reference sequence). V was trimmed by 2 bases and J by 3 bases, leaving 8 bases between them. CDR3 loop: CASSLSTGYNEQFF. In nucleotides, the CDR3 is TGTGCCAGCAGCTTATCGACAGGCTACAATGAGCAGTTCTTC.

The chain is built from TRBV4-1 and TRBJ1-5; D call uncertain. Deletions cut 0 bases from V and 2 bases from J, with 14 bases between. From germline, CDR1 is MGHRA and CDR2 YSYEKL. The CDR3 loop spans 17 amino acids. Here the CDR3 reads CASSQDAGRLGNQPQHF. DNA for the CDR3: TGCGCCAGCAGCCAAGATGCCGGGAGATTGGGCAATCAGCCCCAGCATTTT.

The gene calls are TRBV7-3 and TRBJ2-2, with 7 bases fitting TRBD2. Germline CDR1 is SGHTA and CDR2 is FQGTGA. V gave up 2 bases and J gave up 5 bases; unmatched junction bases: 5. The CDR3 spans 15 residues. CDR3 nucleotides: TGTGCCAGCAGCTTACTGGGGGAGGGGACCGGGGAGCTGTTTTTT. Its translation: CASSLLGEGTGELFF.

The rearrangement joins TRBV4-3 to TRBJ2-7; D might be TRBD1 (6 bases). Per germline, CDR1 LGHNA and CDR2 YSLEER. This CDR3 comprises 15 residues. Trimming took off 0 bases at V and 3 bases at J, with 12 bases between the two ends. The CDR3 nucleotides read TGCGCCAGCAGCCAAGACCCGGGACAAGACTACGAGCAGTACTTC. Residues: CASSQDPGQDYEQYF.

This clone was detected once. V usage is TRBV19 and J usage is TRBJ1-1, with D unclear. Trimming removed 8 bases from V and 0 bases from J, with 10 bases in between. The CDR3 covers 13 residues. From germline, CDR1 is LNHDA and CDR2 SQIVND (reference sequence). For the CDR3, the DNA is TGTGCCAGTCGGTCACAGCTGAACACTGAAGCTTTCTTT. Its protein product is CASRSQLNTEAFF. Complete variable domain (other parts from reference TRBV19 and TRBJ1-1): DGGITQSPKYLFRKEGQNVTLSCEQNLNHDAMYWYRQDPGQGLRLIYYSQIVNDFQKGDIAEGYSVSREKKESFPLTVTSAQKNPTAFYLCASRSQLNTEAFFGQGTRLTVV.